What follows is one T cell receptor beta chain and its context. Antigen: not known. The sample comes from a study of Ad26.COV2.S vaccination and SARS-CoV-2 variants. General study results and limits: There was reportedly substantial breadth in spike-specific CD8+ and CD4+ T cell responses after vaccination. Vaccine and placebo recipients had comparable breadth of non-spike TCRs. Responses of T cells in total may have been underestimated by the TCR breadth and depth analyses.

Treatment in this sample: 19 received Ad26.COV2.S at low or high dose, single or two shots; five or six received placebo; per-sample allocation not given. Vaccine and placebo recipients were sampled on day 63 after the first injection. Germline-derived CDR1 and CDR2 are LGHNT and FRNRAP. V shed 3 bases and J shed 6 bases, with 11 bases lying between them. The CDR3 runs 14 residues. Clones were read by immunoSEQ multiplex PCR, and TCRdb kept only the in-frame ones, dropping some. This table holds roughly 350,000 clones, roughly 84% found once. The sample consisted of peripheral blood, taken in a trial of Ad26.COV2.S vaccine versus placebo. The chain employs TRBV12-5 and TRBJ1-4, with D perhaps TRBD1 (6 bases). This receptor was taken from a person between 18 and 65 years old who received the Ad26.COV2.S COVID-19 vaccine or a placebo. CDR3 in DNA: TGTGCTAGTGGTTTTTCGGAGGGGGATGAAAAACTGTTTTTT. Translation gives CASGFSEGDEKLFF.